One sample yielded the 21 T cell receptor beta chains listed below, sequenced in a study of early T cells in non-severe SARS-CoV-2 infection. TCRdb reprocessed the 5' RACE reads with MiXCR, giving one entry per CDR3 protein. The sample yields some 78,000 distinct CDR3 sequences, 13% seen once. The material sequenced was whole blood. These TCRs come from an adult who was a healthcare worker with PCR-confirmed SARS-CoV-2 infection or an uninfected control (not recorded which).

The chain recombines TRBV20-1 with TRBJ1-1; D is unresolved. Germline V CDR1 and CDR2: DFQATT, SNEGSKA (reference sequence). The germline V and J ends were trimmed by 0 bases and 5 bases, with 19 bases remaining between them. The CDR3 consists of 16 residues. CDR3 in DNA: TGCAGTGCTAGAGAAAAAACTTCGGAAGGCAGGACTGAAGCTTTCTTT. This gives the protein CSAREKTSEGRTEAFF.

This clonotype came up a few times. CDR3 amino acids: CASSLAQWGAKETQYF. The CDR3 coding sequence is TGTGCCAGCAGCTTAGCTCAGTGGGGGGCGAAAGAGACCCAGTACTTC. This sequence joins TRBV7-2 and TRBJ2-5; D assignment may be TRBD1 or TRBD2 (6 bases each). Deletions cut 0 bases from V and 3 bases from J, with 14 bases between. CDR3 length: 16 amino acids. Germline CDR1 and CDR2: SGHTA and FQGNSA.

This clonotype was seen a few times. The chain uses TRBV28 and TRBJ2-3; D not certain. V gave up 8 bases and J gave up 5 bases, with 17 bases separating them. There are 14 residues in the CDR3. The germline gives CDR1 MDHEN, CDR2 SYDVKM. DNA of the CDR3: TGTGCCAGCGTCCGCAGAGACCCCGGAGATACGCAGTATTTT. It encodes CASVRRDPGDTQYF.

The sample holds a few counts of this clonotype. The CDR3 loop is CSARLRTGNYEQYF. DNA for the CDR3: TGCAGTGCTAGACTGCGGACAGGCAACTACGAGCAGTACTTC. The rearrangement links TRBV20-1 to TRBJ2-7, with 7 bases fitting TRBD1. The V segment lost 2 bases and the J segment 3 bases; nucleotides outside the gene matches: 7. The CDR3 has 14 residues. The germline gives CDR1 DFQATT, CDR2 SNEGSKA (reference sequence).

Notes on this clonotype: It may be a read error: a sequence one base away is much more abundant. CDR3 bases: TGCGCCAGCAGCTTGCAGGGGGCGAGCACTGAAGCTTTCTTT. This gives the protein CASSLQGASTEAFF. The rearrangement joins TRBV5-1 to TRBJ1-1; 8 positions match TRBD1. The length of the CDR3 is 14 residues. V shed 1 base, J shed 4 bases, and the junction held 3 bases outside the gene matches. Germline values: CDR1 SGHRS, CDR2 YFSETQ.

V usage is TRBV7-9 and J usage is TRBJ2-3; weak D call: TRBD1 (6 bases). Between the trimmed V and J ends, which lost 5 bases and 1 base, there was a span of 16 bases. The CDR3 contains 16 residues. Looked up from germline, CDR1 is SEHNR and CDR2 is FQNEAQ (reference sequence). In DNA, the CDR3 is TGTGCCAGCAGCCCGCTAGGATCAGGGGGCACAGATACGCAGTATTTT. The encoded protein is CASSPLGSGGTDTQYF.

The rearrangement links TRBV5-1 to TRBJ2-1; TRBD2 agrees at 9 bases. V was clipped by 6 bases and J by 6 bases; unmatched bases: 13. The germline V gene encodes CDR1 SGHRS and CDR2 YFSETQ. The CDR3 runs 16 residues. The CDR3 spells CASIHLTGTSTNEQFF. CDR3 DNA sequence: TGCGCCAGCATCCACCTGACCGGGACTAGCACCAATGAGCAGTTCTTC.

This clonotype was counted a few times. One end of the junction fails to match germline, which may point to a read error. In DNA, the CDR3 is TGTGCTAGCAGCTTAAGGACAGACCGGGAGCTGTTTTTT. Residues: CASSLRTDRELFF. The genes are TRBV7-7 and TRBJ2-2; possibly TRBD1 for D (6 bases). In germline, CDR1 is SSHAT, CDR2 FNYEAQ (reference sequence). The CDR3 has 13 amino acids.

The chain is built from TRBV7-2 and TRBJ1-1; 10 bases match TRBD1. The trim removed 5 bases at V and 3 bases at J, leaving 3 bases unmatched. Germline CDR1 SGHTA, CDR2 FQGNSA. The CDR3 contains 14 residues. CDR3 protein: CASSQGQGHTEAFF. CDR3 nucleotides: TGTGCCAGCAGCCAGGGACAGGGGCACACTGAAGCTTTCTTT. The entire variable domain, with the rest obtained from reference TRBV7-2 and TRBJ1-1, is as follows: GAGVSQSPSNKVTEKGKDVELRCDPISGHTALYWYRQSLGQGLEFLIYFQGNSAPDKSGLPSDRFSAERTGGSVSTLTIQRTQQEDSAVYLCASSQGQGHTEAFFGQGTRLTVV.

In its sample, this clonotype was seen many times. V gene TRBV27 combines with J gene TRBJ1-2; TRBD1 is a possible D gene (6 bases). Deletions cut 4 bases from V and 2 bases from J, with 11 bases between. The CDR3 consists of 14 residues. Germline lookup yields CDR1 MNHEY and CDR2 SMNVEV (reference sequence). The CDR3 here is CASSSGDTNYGYTF. CDR3 nucleotide sequence: TGTGCCAGCAGTTCAGGGGATACCAACTATGGCTACACCTTC.

This clonotype was recorded at least ten times. The chain recombines TRBV7-3 with TRBJ2-3, with 9 bases lining up with TRBD1. Germline-derived CDR1 and CDR2 are SGHTA and FQGTGA. The CDR3 runs to 15 residues. Germline trimming cut 4 bases from V and 3 bases from J; bases unmatched to any gene: 5. CDR3 nucleotide sequence: TGTGCCAGCAGCTCCTGGGACAGGGAAACAGATACGCAGTATTTT. It translates to CASSSWDRETDTQYF.

The table lists this clonotype with a few counts. The rearrangement joins TRBV11-3 to TRBJ2-1, with a weak D call TRBD1 (5 bases). From germline, CDR1 is SGHNT and CDR2 YENEEA. The CDR3 is 16 amino acids. Trimming shortened V by 1 base and J by 0 bases, and 10 bases separated the two germline ends. CDR3 in amino acids: CASSLGQIGSYNEQFF. DNA of the CDR3: TGTGCCAGCAGCTTAGGACAGATTGGCTCCTACAATGAGCAGTTCTTC.

The chain combines TRBV27 with TRBJ2-1; the D gene is possibly TRBD2 (5 bases). From germline, CDR1 is MNHEY and CDR2 SMNVEV (reference sequence). The CDR3 length is 13 residues. Trimming removed 1 base at V and 9 bases at J, with 10 bases between. As DNA, the CDR3 is TGTGCCAGCAGTTTATGGAGAGGAGGTGAGCAGTTCTTC. It is translated as CASSLWRGGEQFF.

The chain links TRBV29-1 to TRBJ2-2, with D tentatively TRBD1 (6 bases). V lost 6 bases, J lost 2 bases, and 10 bases lay in between. CDR1 SQVTM and CDR2 ANQGSEA come from the germline V gene. CDR3 length: 13 residues. CDR3: CSVRGINTGELFF. CDR3 coding DNA: TGCAGCGTCAGGGGAATCAACACCGGGGAGCTGTTTTTT.

The chain has TRBV29-1 and TRBJ2-5, with D possibly matching TRBD1 (6 bases). Trimming pared 7 bases from V and 4 bases from J, leaving 10 bases between. The CDR3 is 11 residues long. Germline values: CDR1 SQVTM, CDR2 ANQGSEA. The chain's CDR3 is CSGYRVETQYF. The CDR3 DNA reads as TGCAGCGGGTACAGGGTAGAGACCCAGTACTTC.

This clonotype showed up many times. CDR3 sequence (DNA): TGTGCCAGCAGCGTAGCGGGGGGGCGAGGAGATACGCAGTATTTT. The encoded protein is CASSVAGGRGDTQYF. This sequence joins TRBV9 and TRBJ2-3, with 8 bases lining up with TRBD2. The CDR3 is made up of 15 amino acids. CDR1 and CDR2 from the germline V gene are SGDLS and YYNGEE. J lost 5 bases, V lost 0 bases, and 5 bases had no gene match.

This clonotype was observed many times. J is TRBJ2-1 and V is TRBV20-1, with 11 bases that match TRBD2. The V and J ends lost 5 bases and 9 bases, in that order; junction bases with no gene match: 6. Germline V gene sequence: CDR1 DFQATT, CDR2 SNEGSKA (reference sequence). The CDR3 consists of 13 residues. CDR3 DNA sequence: TGCAGTGCTTTAGCGGGGGGGTTGATTGAGCAGTTCTTC. This codes for CSALAGGLIEQFF.

In this sample, this clonotype turned up a few times. This chain joins TRBV5-1 and TRBJ1-1, with TRBD1 matching 12 bases. Germline lookup yields CDR1 SGHRS and CDR2 YFSETQ. The CDR3 runs to 16 residues. The V and J ends lost 2 bases and 0 bases, in that order; junction bases with no gene match: 2. The CDR3 nucleotides read TGCGCCAGCAGCTTTGGGACAGGGGGCTTGAACACTGAAGCTTTCTTT. Protein: CASSFGTGGLNTEAFF.

This clonotype was detected only a few times. This chain connects TRBV7-9 to TRBJ1-2; no reliable D call. The CDR3 has 14 residues. The germline V gene encodes CDR1 SEHNR and CDR2 FQNEAQ (reference sequence). Trimming took off 3 bases at V and 2 bases at J, with 10 bases between the two ends. The CDR3 DNA sequence: TGTGCCAGCAGCTTCGCCGACCGGAACTATGGCTACACCTTC. It yields the protein CASSFADRNYGYTF.

The chain has TRBV18 and TRBJ2-7, with 8 bases fitting TRBD2. The germline gives CDR1 KGHSH, CDR2 LQKENI. This CDR3 region has 16 residues. Trimming at V came to 4 bases and at J to 0 bases, leaving 8 bases not matched to a gene. The CDR3 DNA sequence: TGTGCCAGCTCACGGGAGGAACTAGCGGTCTCCTACGAGCAGTACTTC. This translates into CASSREELAVSYEQYF.

Comments on this clonotype: One end of the junction fails to match germline, which may point to a read error. The gene calls are TRBV7-9 and TRBJ1-6; D may be TRBD1 (5 bases). The CDR3 has 15 amino acids. The germline V gene encodes CDR1 SEHNR and CDR2 FQNEAQ (reference sequence). This CDR3 is CASSRQSSYNSPLHF. CDR3 in DNA: TGTGCCAGCAGCCGACAGAGCTCCTATAATTCACCCCTCCATTTT.